A selection of T cell receptor beta chains follows, all from one sample in a study of blood T cell repertoires in COVID-19. Repertoires were generated with immunoSEQ multiplex PCR, while TCRdb's copy carries only in-frame clones and drops some. The sample has roughly 160,000 clones; approximately 85% are singletons. Input material: peripheral blood. The receptors here all came from a man in his forties with acute or convalescent COVID-19. The CDR3 runs from the conserved cysteine through the conserved F or W. D genes are given only for firm matches. Only some rows state a clone size, as once, few, many or a class for expanded clones.

clone_size	v_call	j_call	d_call	cdr3_aa	cdr3_nt
few	TRBV6-2/TRBV6-3	TRBJ1-5	TRBD1	CASSQTGGRNQPQHF	TGTGCCAGCAGTCAAACAGGGGGTCGCAATCAGCCCCAGCATTTT
.	TRBV10-2	TRBJ2-7	.	CASSEGTKYEQYF	TGCGCCAGCAGTGAGGGGACAAAATACGAGCAGTACTTC
.	TRBV2	TRBJ1-5	.	CASRTGRDQPQHF	TGTGCCAGCAGGACAGGAAGAGATCAGCCCCAGCATTTT
once	TRBV9	TRBJ2-2	TRBD2	CASSFGLAGGPAGELFF	TGTGCCAGCAGCTTCGGACTAGCGGGGGGGCCAGCCGGGGAGCTGTTTTTT
.	TRBV7-9	TRBJ2-3	TRBD1	CASSSLGQGTDTQYF	TGTGCCAGCAGCTCACTCGGACAGGGCACAGATACGCAGTATTTT
.	TRBV7-9	TRBJ2-1	TRBD2	CASSPLGGGNNEQFF	TGTGCCAGCAGCCCGCTGGGCGGGGGGAACAATGAGCAGTTCTTC
.	TRBV19	TRBJ2-6	.	CASSISGSRSGANVLTF	TGTGCCAGTAGTATCTCGGGGTCGAGGTCTGGGGCCAACGTCCTGACTTTC
.	TRBV6-2/TRBV6-3	TRBJ2-7	.	CASSPGGGSYEQYF	TGTGCCAGCAGCCCAGGGGGGGGCTCCTACGAGCAGTACTTC
once	TRBV27	TRBJ1-2	.	CASSPTGVGYTF	TGTGCCAGCAGTCCGACAGGTGTTGGCTACACCTTC
.	TRBV7-2	TRBJ2-3	TRBD2	CASSLVAASGGPDTQYF	TGTGCCAGCAGCTTAGTTGCGGCGAGCGGGGGGCCGGATACGCAGTATTTT
.	TRBV7-3	TRBJ1-2	.	CASSLSGYGGYTF	TGTGCCAGCAGCTTGTCAGGGTATGGAGGCTACACCTTC
.	TRBV29-1	TRBJ2-1	.	CSVRYNEQFF	TGCAGCGTCCGGTACAATGAGCAGTTCTTC
.	TRBV28	TRBJ2-7	TRBD2	CASSTGLAGALPIYEQYF	TGTGCCAGCAGTACGGGACTAGCGGGGGCCCTCCCGATTTACGAGCAGTACTTC
.	TRBV5-8	TRBJ1-1	.	CASSLLGHTEAFF	TGTGCCAGCAGCTTGTTGGGGCACACTGAAGCTTTCTTT
.	TRBV7-2	TRBJ2-2	TRBD2	CASSRGGTNTGELFF	TGTGCCAGCAGCCGCGGGGGGACGAACACCGGGGAGCTGTTTTTT
.	TRBV2	TRBJ2-1	TRBD2	CASSGVAGVLVNEQFF	TGTGCCAGCAGTGGGGTAGCGGGGGTGTTAGTAAATGAGCAGTTCTTC
.	TRBV6-1	TRBJ1-5	TRBD1	CASSEATGRRNQPQHF	TGTGCCAGCAGTGAAGCGACAGGGCGAAGAAATCAGCCCCAGCATTTT
.	TRBV5-4	TRBJ1-1	TRBD1	CASSLMTGSYTEAFF	TGTGCCAGCAGCTTGATGACAGGGTCTTACACTGAAGCTTTCTTT
.	TRBV19	TRBJ2-1	TRBD2	CASPGGGTNEQFF	TGTGCCAGCCCCGGGGGGGGAACAAATGAGCAGTTCTTC
.	TRBV7-2	TRBJ1-1	.	CASSLEAGKATEAFF	TGTGCCAGCAGCTTAGAGGCAGGGAAGGCCACTGAAGCTTTCTTT
.	TRBV9	TRBJ2-1	.	CASSVEGGTDEQFF	TGTGCCAGCAGCGTAGAAGGAGGGACAGATGAGCAGTTCTTC
.	TRBV27	TRBJ2-2	TRBD1	CASARPTGVRTGELFF	TGTGCCAGCGCCCGCCCCACAGGGGTAAGAACCGGGGAGCTGTTTTTT
few	TRBV4-1	TRBJ2-7	TRBD1	CASSPHRQGPSYEQYF	TGCGCCAGCAGTCCCCATCGACAGGGGCCGTCCTACGAGCAGTACTTC
.	TRBV7-9	TRBJ2-5	.	CASSLGTPAAETQYF	TGTGCCAGCAGCTTGGGGACTCCAGCGGCAGAGACCCAGTACTTC
.	TRBV4-1	TRBJ2-2	TRBD2	CASRQAGGGTGELFF	TGCGCCAGCAGACAGGCGGGGGGCGGAACCGGGGAGCTGTTTTTT
once	TRBV10-2	TRBJ1-5	.	CASSEGGDRQPQHF	TGCGCCAGCAGTGAGGGCGGGGATAGACAGCCCCAGCATTTT
.	TRBV5-1	TRBJ1-1	.	CASSLTGHDTEAFF	TGCGCCAGCAGCTTGACAGGGCACGACACTGAAGCTTTCTTT
.	TRBV2	TRBJ1-1	.	CASSKGGPLSEAFF	TGTGCCAGCAGTAAAGGGGGGCCTCTTAGTGAAGCTTTCTTT
.	TRBV7-9	TRBJ2-1	TRBD2	CASSLSGGISYNEQFF	TGTGCCAGCAGCTTATCGGGGGGAATCTCCTACAATGAGCAGTTCTTC
.	TRBV18	TRBJ2-3	.	CASSRISSGTDTQYF	TGTGCCAGCTCACGGATCTCTAGCGGCACAGATACGCAGTATTTT
.	TRBV19	TRBJ2-1	TRBD2	CASSKPGLAYNEQFF	TGTGCCAGTAGTAAACCGGGACTAGCGTACAATGAGCAGTTCTTC
.	TRBV5-5	TRBJ1-6	TRBD1	CASSFRSTGIGDSPLHF	TGTGCCAGCAGCTTTCGCTCGACAGGGATCGGCGACTCACCCCTCCACTTT
few	TRBV29-1	TRBJ2-1	TRBD1	CSTTRDSYNEQFF	TGCAGCACCACGAGGGACAGTTACAATGAGCAGTTCTTC
.	TRBV4-1	TRBJ2-3	TRBD2	CASSHPSGGGSDTQYF	TGCGCCAGCAGCCATCCTAGCGGGGGGGGGAGTGATACGCAGTATTTT
.	TRBV5-1	TRBJ1-3	.	CASSHGRREQPIYF	TGCGCCAGCAGCCACGGGCGGCGGGAGCAGCCCATATATTTT
.	TRBV30	TRBJ2-3	.	CAGAATDTQYF	TGTGCGGGAGCGGCCACAGATACGCAGTATTTT
.	TRBV27	TRBJ2-7	TRBD1	CASREGQGYGEQYF	TGTGCCAGCAGGGAGGGACAGGGATACGGCGAGCAGTACTTC
once	TRBV6-2/TRBV6-3	TRBJ2-3	.	CASSYGQTSTDTQYF	TGTGCCAGCAGTTATGGACAGACTAGCACAGATACGCAGTATTTT
.	TRBV5-5	TRBJ2-2	TRBD2	CASSPLAGGPRELFF	TGTGCCAGCAGTCCCCTGGCGGGGGGGCCGCGGGAGCTGTTTTTT
.	TRBV19	TRBJ2-4	TRBD1	CASSTTQDRGAIQYF	TGTGCCAGTAGTACCACCCAGGACAGGGGAGCAATTCAGTACTTC
.	TRBV24-1	TRBJ2-3	TRBD1	CATSETGVGVADTQYF	TGTGCCACCAGTGAGACAGGGGTCGGCGTTGCAGATACGCAGTATTTT
.	TRBV3-1/TRBV3-2	TRBJ2-7	TRBD2	CASSQAGLAGYEQYF	TGTGCCAGCAGCCAAGCCGGCCTAGCGGGGTACGAGCAGTACTTC
once	TRBV13	TRBJ2-3	TRBD2	CASSLGIFGAGDWTDTQYF	TGTGCCAGCAGCTTAGGCATTTTTGGTGCGGGGGATTGGACAGATACGCAGTATTTT
once	TRBV15	TRBJ2-7	.	CATSSRQLLSYEQYF	TGTGCCACCAGCAGTCGACAGCTTCTCTCCTACGAGCAGTACTTC
.	TRBV11-1	TRBJ2-2	.	CASSLMRVNTGELFF	TGTGCCAGCAGCTTAATGAGGGTAAACACCGGGGAGCTGTTTTTT
.	TRBV27	TRBJ2-5	.	CASSLGGKETQYF	TGTGCCAGCAGTTTAGGCGGGAAAGAGACCCAGTACTTC
.	TRBV6-6	TRBJ1-1	.	CASSIATREANTEAFF	TGTGCCAGCAGTATAGCTACTCGGGAAGCAAACACTGAAGCTTTCTTT
.	TRBV2	TRBJ1-2	TRBD1	CASSGDRGRNSGYTF	TGTGCCAGCAGTGGGGACAGGGGGCGAAACTCTGGCTACACCTTC